The sequence of this T cell receptor beta chain was determined in a study of cytomegalovirus exposure and HLA in healthy donors. This PCR relied on a set of 60 Vbeta primers and 13 Jbeta primers. The protocol was immunoSEQ multiplex PCR, while the TCRdb copy is restricted to in-frame clones and leaves out a portion. The sample holds 200,000 to 250,000 clones; approximately 70% are singletons and the top ten take 1.8%. General study findings and limits: The study listed roughly 160 cytomegalovirus-associated TCR beta chains.

The CDR3 sequence runs 17 residues, both termini included. Concerning this clone itself: Its antigen remains unidentified. Because the CDR3's place on the DNA is in doubt, the DNA is left out and the CDR3 is given as listed by TCRdb.

The rearrangement links TRBV21-1 to TRBJ1-2; the D call in the table, TRBD1, was not verified against the DNA. TRBV21-1 is marked as a pseudogene. Sequencing input: PBMCs. This clonotype was sampled from a woman in her twenties or thirties in good health and CMV-seronegative. This chain's CDR3 is CASSNWGNGTGTGGYTF.